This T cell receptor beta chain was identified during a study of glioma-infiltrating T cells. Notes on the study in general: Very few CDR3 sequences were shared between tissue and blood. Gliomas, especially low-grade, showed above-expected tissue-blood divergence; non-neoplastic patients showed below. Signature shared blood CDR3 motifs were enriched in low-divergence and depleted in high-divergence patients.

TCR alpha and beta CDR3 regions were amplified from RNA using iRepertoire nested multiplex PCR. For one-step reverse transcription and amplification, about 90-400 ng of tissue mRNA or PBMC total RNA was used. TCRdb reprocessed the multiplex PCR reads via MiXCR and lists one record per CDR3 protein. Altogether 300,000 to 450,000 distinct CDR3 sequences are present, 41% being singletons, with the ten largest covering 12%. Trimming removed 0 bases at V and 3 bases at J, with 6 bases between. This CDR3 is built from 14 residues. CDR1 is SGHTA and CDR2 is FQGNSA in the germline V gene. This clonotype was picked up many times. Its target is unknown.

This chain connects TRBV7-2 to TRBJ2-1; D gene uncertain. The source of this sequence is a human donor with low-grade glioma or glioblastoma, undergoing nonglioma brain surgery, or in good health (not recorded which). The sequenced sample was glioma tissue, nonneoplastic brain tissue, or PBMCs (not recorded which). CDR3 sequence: CASSLASDYNEQFF. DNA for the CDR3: TGTGCCAGCAGCTTAGCGTCAGACTACAATGAGCAGTTCTTC.